Listed below are T cell receptor beta chains from one sample, sequenced in a study of T cells in Graves' hyperthyroidism and ophthalmopathy. Each CDR3 protein gets one entry after TCRdb re-called the multiplex PCR reads with MiXCR. The repertoire includes about 580,000 distinct CDR3 sequences, 14% of them detected once, and under 7% sits in the top ten. Specimen: blood. The source is a woman aged 30 to 39 with Graves' hyperthyroidism that later progressed to Graves' ophthalmopathy. CDR3s include the opening cysteine and the closing phenylalanine or tryptophan. D genes are given only for firm matches. Part of the rows lack a size; the others show once, few, many or a class for expanded clones.

d_call	v_call	clone_size	j_call	cdr3_nt	cdr3_aa
NA	TRBV18	few	TRBJ1-5	TGTGCCAGCTCACTCCAGGGGCAGGAACAGCCCCAGCATTTT	CASSLQGQEQPQHF
NA	TRBV6-1	NA	TRBJ1-2	TGTGCCAGCAGCCACCTCGAGACAGTTTATGGCTACACCTTC	CASSHLETVYGYTF
NA	TRBV28	many	TRBJ2-7	TGTGCCAGCTCGCAGGGGACCTACGAGCAGTACTTC	CASSQGTYEQYF
TRBD2	TRBV11-2	many	TRBJ2-2	TGTGCCAGCAGCTTAGATCGGGTAGCGGGAGGGCCGGGCACCGGGGAGCTGTTTTTT	CASSLDRVAGGPGTGELFF
TRBD2	TRBV6-1	few	TRBJ2-3	TGTGCCAGCAGGATGACTAGCGGGAGTGGGGATACGCAGTATTTT	CASRMTSGSGDTQYF
NA	TRBV12-3/TRBV12-4	NA	TRBJ1-3	TGTGCCAGCAGCCCAATTTTCAGCTCTGGAAACACCATATATTTT	CASSPIFSSGNTIYF
NA	TRBV4-1	NA	TRBJ2-7	TGCGCCAGCAGCATTGGACAGTCCTACGAGCAGTACTTC	CASSIGQSYEQYF
TRBD1	TRBV19	NA	TRBJ1-5	TGTGCCACCGAAGGGGGACAGGGGTATCAGCCCCAGCATTTT	CATEGGQGYQPQHF
NA	TRBV7-3	few	TRBJ2-5	TGTGCCAGCAGCGTAACGTGGCAAGAGACCCAGTACTTC	CASSVTWQETQYF
TRBD1	TRBV12-3/TRBV12-4	many	TRBJ2-1	TGTGCCAGCAGCTCGATGGGACAGATATACAATGAGCAGTTCTTC	CASSSMGQIYNEQFF
NA	TRBV20-1	many	TRBJ1-4	TGCAGTGCCGGAGGGGCCCCAACTAATGAAAAACTGTTTTTT	CSAGGAPTNEKLFF
NA	TRBV12-3/TRBV12-4	many	TRBJ1-1	TGTGCCAGCAGTCGGGACGGCGTAACTGAAGCTTTCTTT	CASSRDGVTEAFF
TRBD1	TRBV25-1	many	TRBJ2-5	TGTGCCAGCAGTCCCCATCGGCAGGGACAGGGGGCGACAGGGGAGACCCAGTACTTC	CASSPHRQGQGATGETQYF
NA	TRBV24-1	many	TRBJ2-7	TGTGCCACCAGTGGGGTTAACTACGAGCAGTACTTC	CATSGVNYEQYF
NA	TRBV19	NA	TRBJ1-1	TGTGCCAGTAGTATCGCGGGGGACGCAGTAGAAGCTTTCTTT	CASSIAGDAVEAFF
TRBD1	TRBV18	few	TRBJ1-2	TGTGCCAGCTCGCGATATACAGGGGAGGAAGATGGCTACACCTTC	CASSRYTGEEDGYTF
NA	TRBV6-1	few	TRBJ1-2	TGTGCCAGCAGCCTAGGATCGGGGGCAGGTGGCTACACCTTC	CASSLGSGAGGYTF
NA	TRBV6-1	many	TRBJ1-1	TGTGCCAGCAGCTTATACCTACTTAACACTGAAGCTTTCTTT	CASSLYLLNTEAFF
NA	TRBV5-6	NA	TRBJ2-5	TGTGCCAGCAGCTTAACTGACCAAGAGACCCAGTACTTC	CASSLTDQETQYF
TRBD1	TRBV6-1	NA	TRBJ1-6	TGTGCCAGCAGCCACGACAGGGGGCAATCACCCCTCCACTTT	CASSHDRGQSPLHF
NA	TRBV3-1	many	TRBJ1-1	TGTGCCAGCAGCCAAGCTGGGGGGAACACTGAAGCTTTCTTT	CASSQAGGNTEAFF
TRBD1	TRBV20-1	few	TRBJ1-5	TGCAGTGCTAGGACAGGGGGGTCCAATAGCAATCAGCCCCAGCATTTT	CSARTGGSNSNQPQHF
NA	TRBV24-1	many	TRBJ2-3	TGTGCCGTCAGCACCCCCATGACTCTGACGCAGTATTTT	CAVSTPMTLTQYF